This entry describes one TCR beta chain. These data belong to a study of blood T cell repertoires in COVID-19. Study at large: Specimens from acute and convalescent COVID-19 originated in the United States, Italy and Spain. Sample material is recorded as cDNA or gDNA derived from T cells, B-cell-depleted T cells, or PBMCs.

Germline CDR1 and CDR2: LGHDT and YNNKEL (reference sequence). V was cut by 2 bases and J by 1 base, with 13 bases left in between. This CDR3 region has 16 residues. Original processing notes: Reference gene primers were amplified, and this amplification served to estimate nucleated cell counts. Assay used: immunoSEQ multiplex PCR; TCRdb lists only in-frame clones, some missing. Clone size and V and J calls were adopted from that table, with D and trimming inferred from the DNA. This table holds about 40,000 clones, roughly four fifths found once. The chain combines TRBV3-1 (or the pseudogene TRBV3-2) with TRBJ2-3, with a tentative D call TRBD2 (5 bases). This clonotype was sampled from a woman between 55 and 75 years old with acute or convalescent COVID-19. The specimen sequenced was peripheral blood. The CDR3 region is CASSQSGSSRTDTQYF. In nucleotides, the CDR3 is TGTGCCAGCAGCCAATCGGGATCCTCCCGCACAGATACGCAGTATTTT.